Sequencing of this T cell receptor (beta chain) was carried out in a study of CD8+CD57+ T cells in acquired aplastic anemia. Study details: The sorted CD4+ and CD8+ cells yielded an average approximately 3.3 ug of DNA. Study-wide points: Between patients and controls, 25 to 35 CD8+ CDR3 sequences were found in common. Levels of CD8+ Simpson's diversity were not significantly distinct in patients versus controls.

Comments on this clonotype: Its specificity is not known.

Genomic DNA provided the template from which TCR beta VDJ and CDR3 profiles were obtained. TCRdb redid the calling of the reads with MiXCR, one entry per CDR3 protein. The sample holds some 44,000 distinct CDR3 sequences, 68% seen once. Germline assignment: CDR1 ENHRY and CDR2 SYGVKD. Trimming at V came to 3 bases and at J to 2 bases, leaving 12 bases not matched to a gene. CDR3 length equals 18 residues. This clonotype originated in a human donor in good health, serving as a control. The V and J genes are TRBV10-3 and TRBJ2-3, with 9 bases lining up with TRBD2. Sequenced: sorted CD4+, CD8+, or CD8+CD57+ T cells (not recorded which) from PBMCs. The DNA for the CDR3 is TGTGCCATCAGTGAAAGTCGGGGTAGCGGGGGCCTCACAGATACGCAGTATTTT. It codes for CAISESRGSGGLTDTQYF.